This T cell receptor beta chain emerged from a study of shared clonotypes between healthy human individuals. Points from the study as a whole: Some naive CD4 clonotypes, roughly 4.5%, turned up in common across several donors.

Between the trimmed V and J ends, which lost 7 bases and 2 bases, there was a span of 13 bases. The CDR3 spans 14 residues. Germline lookup yields CDR1 LNHDA and CDR2 SQIVND (reference sequence). About this clone: Its antigen is as yet unknown.

Assay: immunoSEQ multiplex PCR; the TCRdb copy retains only in-frame clones and omits some. The sample consists of a few hundred thousand clones, almost 97% of them appearing once. This sequence originates from a woman in her twenties or thirties in good health. Sequencing used naive CD4+ T cells sorted from blood. Subset in this sample: CD45RA+ positively selected. This chain joins TRBV19 and TRBJ2-3; D perhaps matches TRBD1 (6 bases). The CDR3 region is CASTTDSDTDTQYF. The DNA for the CDR3 is TGTGCCAGTACAACGGACAGCGACACAGATACGCAGTATTTT.